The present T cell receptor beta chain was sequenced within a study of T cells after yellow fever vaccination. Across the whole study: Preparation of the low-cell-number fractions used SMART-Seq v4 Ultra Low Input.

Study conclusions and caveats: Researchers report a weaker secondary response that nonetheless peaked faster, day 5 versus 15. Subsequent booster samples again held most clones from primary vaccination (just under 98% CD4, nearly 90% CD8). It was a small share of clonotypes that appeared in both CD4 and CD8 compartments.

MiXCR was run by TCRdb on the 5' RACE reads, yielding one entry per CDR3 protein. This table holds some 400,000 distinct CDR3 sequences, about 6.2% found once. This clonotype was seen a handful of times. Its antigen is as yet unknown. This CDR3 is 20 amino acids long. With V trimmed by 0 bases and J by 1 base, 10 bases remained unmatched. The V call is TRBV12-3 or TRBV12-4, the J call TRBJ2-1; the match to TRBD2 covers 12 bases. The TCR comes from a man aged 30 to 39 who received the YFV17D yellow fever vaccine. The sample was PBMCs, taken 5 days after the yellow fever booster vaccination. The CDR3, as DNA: TGTGCCAGCAGTTTAGCCAGCGGACTAGCGGGATCGGAATCCTACAATGAGCAGTTCTTC. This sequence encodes CASSLASGLAGSESYNEQFF.